This T cell receptor beta chain was captured in a study of PD-1 blockade in classical Hodgkin lymphoma. TCRdb's copy holds only in-frame clones and misses some; the assay was immunoSEQ multiplex PCR. The data contain 20,000 to 25,000 clones, around three quarters of them singletons. In every patient, relapse followed autologous stem cell transplantation, while exposure to brentuximab vedotin differed. Notes on the study in general: Those achieving complete response showed baseline diversity like newly diagnosed patients. Researchers reported that CD4+ TCR diversity, though not CD8+, rose significantly by C4D1. Healthy donors reportedly exceeded newly diagnosed patients in baseline TCR diversity. Prior therapy or disease activity may underlie the repertoire differences, whose causes remain undefined.

A note on this clone: Its antigen is unknown.

Germline lookup yields CDR1 LGHNA and CDR2 YNFKEQ. CDR3 size: 14 residues. Trimming removed 1 base from V and 1 base from J, with 7 bases in between. Sequences were derived from peripheral blood mononuclear cells (PBMCs), sampled before the second cycle of nivolumab. The receptor was derived from a human donor with classical Hodgkin lymphoma. The V and J genes are TRBV4-2 and TRBJ1-1; D possibly corresponds to TRBD1 (5 bases). CDR3 sequence reads: CASSQVGGNTEAFF. CDR3 in DNA: TGTGCCAGCAGCCAAGTTGGGGGGAACACTGAAGCTTTCTTT.